These T cell receptor beta chains were read from a single sample in a study of radiation and T cells in renal cell carcinoma. Sequencing was performed with immunoSEQ multiplex PCR; in TCRdb, only in-frame clones are kept and a portion is missing. Counted here are approximately 110,000 clones, approximately 80% occurring once; the ten biggest clones make up approximately 3%. The source was blood, collected from a patient whose treatment included radiotherapy and nephrectomy. Every receptor here comes from a woman aged 55 to 70 with renal cell carcinoma. Both conserved end residues are part of each CDR3.

j_call v_call cdr3_aa
TRBJ2-2 TRBV7-2 CASSLSGAGIGELFF
TRBJ2-5 TRBV27 CASRVGGSETQYF
TRBJ1-3 TRBV6-5 CASKEQVSGNTIYF
TRBJ1-1 TRBV15 CATSRGTYTEAFF
TRBJ1-2 TRBV28 CASRPMGQAYGYTF
TRBJ2-6 TRBV9 CASSAPRPPDSGANVLTF
TRBJ2-3 TRBV9 CASSVGSRDIGTTDTQYF
TRBJ2-5 TRBV6-5 CASSYSRDSQETQYF
TRBJ2-4 TRBV11-3 CASTPIGLAKNIQYF
TRBJ2-3 TRBV25-1 CASSVGGRDTQYF
TRBJ1-5 TRBV19 CASSEGGMQPQHF
TRBJ1-2 TRBV7-2 CASSQSTGYYGYTF
TRBJ2-2 TRBV6-5 CASSGTSGLAGELFF
TRBJ2-3 TRBV9 CASSPKREVADTQYF
TRBJ2-4 TRBV28 CASSQGEDIQYF
TRBJ2-7 TRBV11-1 CASSPGRGGVYEQYF
TRBJ1-3 TRBV7-2 CASSLETVTGTGRRSIYF
TRBJ2-1 TRBV11-3 CASSPRLAGGPHNEQFF
TRBJ1-2 TRBV18 CASSPGEANYGYTF
TRBJ1-4 TRBV6-5 CASKPRSNEKLFF
TRBJ1-3 TRBV2 CASRIDFLDRVSGNTIYF
TRBJ2-2 TRBV4-3 CASSQEGGRVPGELFF
TRBJ1-4 TRBV5-1 CASSRDGQATNEKLFF
TRBJ2-2 TRBV29-1 CSVQTATGELFF
TRBJ1-4 TRBV30 CAWGTGTSTNEKLFF
TRBJ2-7 TRBV5-6 CASRRGTVQPSYEQYF
TRBJ1-2 TRBV7-9 CASSLEARAYGYTF
TRBJ2-4 TRBV9 CASSVAPTVAKNIQYF
TRBJ2-5 TRBV7-9 CASSLVGETQYF
TRBJ2-5 TRBV11-2 CASSPNVPQETQYF
TRBJ1-6 TRBV4-1 CASSQWALRLQASYNSPLHF
TRBJ1-1 TRBV18 CASSPLTSEAFF
TRBJ2-4 TRBV30 CACKGLAVNIQYF
TRBJ1-2 TRBV19 CASSMTPSGYTF
TRBJ2-2 TRBV10-1 CAIFHAGTGHTGELFF
TRBJ1-2 TRBV7-9 CASSQGSTYGYTF
TRBJ1-2 TRBV5-1 CASSRTGTGERNGYTF
TRBJ1-2 TRBV11-2 CASSPGVGGSNYGYTF
TRBJ1-2 TRBV25-1 CASSGGGGYTF
TRBJ1-1 TRBV19 CASSIGAHGNTEAFF
TRBJ2-5 TRBV9 CASSPNLNGQLYQETQYF
TRBJ2-1 TRBV7-3 CASTLGGTLLYNEQFF
TRBJ2-7 TRBV28 CASSSTPHRGYEQYF
TRBJ1-1 TRBV18 CASSPQGTGTTEAFF
TRBJ1-2 TRBV5-1 CASSSRQGSGYTF
TRBJ1-2 TRBV28 CASSLSNGYTF
TRBJ2-7 TRBV6-5 CASSTSGGSSYEQYF
TRBJ1-1 TRBV6-6 CASSQVQGVNTEAFF
TRBJ2-5 TRBV11-2 CASSFSAVKETQYF
TRBJ1-5 TRBV6-5 CASSYSAGGSNQPQHF
TRBJ2-3 TRBV15 CATSRDRGSEDTQYF
TRBJ1-2 TRBV29-1 CSVFGQPYGYTF
TRBJ1-3 TRBV19 CASTDTGAILSGNTIYF
- TRBV6-6 CASSYSVLAYEQYF
TRBJ1-1 TRBV6-6 CASSSGTANTEAFF